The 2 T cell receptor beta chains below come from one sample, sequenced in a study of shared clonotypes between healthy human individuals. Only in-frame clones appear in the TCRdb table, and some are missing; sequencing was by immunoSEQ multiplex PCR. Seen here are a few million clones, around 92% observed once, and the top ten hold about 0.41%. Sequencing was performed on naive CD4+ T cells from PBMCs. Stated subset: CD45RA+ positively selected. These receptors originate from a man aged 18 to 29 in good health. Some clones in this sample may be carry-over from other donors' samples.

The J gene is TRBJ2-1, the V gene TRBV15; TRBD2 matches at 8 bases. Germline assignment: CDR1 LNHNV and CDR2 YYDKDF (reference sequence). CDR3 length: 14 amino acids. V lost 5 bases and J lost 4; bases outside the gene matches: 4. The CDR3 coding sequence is TGTGCCACCAGCGTAGCGGGAAGGTACAATGAGCAGTTCTTC. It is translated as CATSVAGRYNEQFF.

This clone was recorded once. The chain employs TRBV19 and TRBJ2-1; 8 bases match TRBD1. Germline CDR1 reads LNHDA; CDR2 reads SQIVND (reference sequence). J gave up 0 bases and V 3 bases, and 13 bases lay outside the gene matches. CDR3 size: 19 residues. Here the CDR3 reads CASSMLGQVGRGSYNEQFF. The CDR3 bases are TGTGCCAGTAGTATGCTGGGACAGGTCGGCCGGGGCTCCTACAATGAGCAGTTCTTC.